What follows describes a single TCR beta chain. The data originate from a study of beta chain features in type 1 diabetes. CDR1 and CDR2 (germline): MNHEY, SVGAGI. The junction had 9 bases not matched to a gene; V was cut back by 7 bases and J by 7 bases. This CDR3 contains 13 residues. Sequencing targeted expressed TCRB transcripts, as all isolated RNA had been reverse transcribed. The data were produced by immunoSEQ multiplex PCR, yet TCRdb's version contains in-frame clones alone and is incomplete. The sample lists roughly 230,000 clones, 9.6% occurring once. The source of this sequence is a woman under 30 in good health. V gene TRBV6-5 combines with J gene TRBJ1-2; the match to TRBD1 covers 7 bases. The sample consisted of naive CD4+ T cells from blood. In nucleotides, the CDR3 is TGTGCCAGCAAAATCACAGGGGATCGTGGCTACACCTTC. The encoded protein is CASKITGDRGYTF.